These T cell receptor beta chains were read from a single sample in a study of regulatory T cells in long-lasting Graves disease. Each CDR3 protein is one row after TCRdb ran MiXCR on the multiplex PCR reads. The sample lists about 200,000 distinct CDR3 sequences, around 17% occurring once. The input for sequencing was peripheral blood mononuclear cells (PBMCs), taken at new diagnosis, from a patient treated with antithyroid drugs. These receptors were taken from a female donor with Graves disease. The CDR3 runs from the conserved cysteine through the conserved F or W.

v_call	j_call	cdr3_aa
TRBV6-4	TRBJ2-2	CASSDAEAGELFF
TRBV18	TRBJ2-2	CASSRGTEPSTGELFF
TRBV2	TRBJ2-7	CASRKTDPSYEQYF
TRBV7-6	TRBJ2-3	CASSLEQTFTDTQYF
TRBV7-9	TRBJ2-1	CASSELAGTSGDNEQFF
TRBV24-1	TRBJ2-5	CATSDNSGTGVYQETQYF
TRBV7-9	TRBJ2-5	CASSFGGRETQYF
TRBV28	TRBJ1-2	CASSLKVVSGDGYTF
TRBV19	TRBJ2-1	CASSTPTGYNEQFF
TRBV6-5	TRBJ2-6	CASSSAGTGPSGANVLTF
TRBV11-3	TRBJ2-1	CASSQQREGHEQFF
TRBV3-1	TRBJ1-1	CASSRGTAINTEAFF
TRBV20-1	TRBJ2-3	CSARGGTSGDTQYF
TRBV4-2	TRBJ1-3	CASSQASGGPGNTIYF
TRBV20-1	TRBJ2-1	CSARDSGGSAVHRSYNEQFF
TRBV28	TRBJ2-1	CASRTGTFYNEQFF
TRBV28	TRBJ2-1	CASSARDIHYNEQFF
TRBV3-1	TRBJ2-7	CASSQEADRGHYEQYF
TRBV19	TRBJ1-4	CASSIQGTIATNEKLFF
TRBV6-1	TRBJ2-7	CASSEYSGSSYEQYF
TRBV19	TRBJ1-3	CASSQTGWLGNTIYF
TRBV19	TRBJ2-7	CASSIVTGAYEQYF
TRBV5-5	TRBJ2-3	CASSLRLDLEDTQYF
TRBV3-1	TRBJ1-2	CASSFGQEGPYTF
TRBV7-2	TRBJ2-3	CASSPAGEWVDTQYF
TRBV24-1	TRBJ2-3	CATEGTSGIGTDTQYF
TRBV20-1	TRBJ1-6	CSARDPSPRSPLHF
TRBV5-1	TRBJ2-2	CASSLEATNTGELFF
TRBV14	TRBJ2-3	CASSQAGAGTDTQYF
TRBV12-3/TRBV12-4	TRBJ2-7	CASSLVVFEQYF
TRBV5-1	TRBJ1-1	CASRDRGDTEAFF
TRBV27	TRBJ2-1	CASSFEGVSWGSYNEQFF
TRBV10-3	TRBJ1-2	CAISDGQHYGYTF
TRBV18	TRBJ1-2	CASSPVTGSSYGYTF
TRBV6-2/TRBV6-3	TRBJ2-1	CASSEGLAGDEQFF
TRBV24-1	TRBJ1-2	CATSAGSYGYTF
TRBV11-2	TRBJ2-5	CASSLVGHVETQYF
TRBV7-2	TRBJ2-2	CASRRGSGTTYTGELFF
TRBV29-1	TRBJ2-2	CSVRRTVNTGELFF
TRBV27	TRBJ2-1	CASRSLQGVNEQFF
TRBV12-3/TRBV12-4	TRBJ2-7	CASRPGTTASYEQYF
TRBV12-3/TRBV12-4	TRBJ1-1	CASSSRDITEAFF
TRBV14	TRBJ2-5	CASSQAYQETQYF
TRBV11-3	TRBJ2-1	CASSPRLAGTLSGQFF
TRBV20-1	TRBJ2-3	CSASGTGGKSDTQYF
TRBV7-9	TRBJ1-1	CASSLYTANTEAFF
TRBV9	TRBJ1-4	CASSPEANEKLFF
TRBV10-3	TRBJ2-3	CAISESRGRFGTDTQYF
TRBV6-1	TRBJ2-1	CASSTSSGPMEQFF
TRBV5-1	TRBJ2-5	CTSSLNLQETQYF
TRBV18	TRBJ2-3	CASSPGLADTQYF
TRBV7-9	TRBJ2-1	CASSPQGLRYNEQFF
TRBV6-1	TRBJ2-5	CASNQRGRSPKWTQYF
TRBV28	TRBJ1-1	CASSFTGGYTFEAFF
TRBV6-1	TRBJ1-1	CASRLNRDRTENTEAFF
TRBV10-3	TRBJ1-1	CAISESDGVNTEAFF